This TCR beta chain is drawn from a study of cytomegalovirus exposure and HLA in healthy donors. Study in general: A previous analysis identified 100 million or so unique TCR beta sequences derived from some 170 million T cells. Study findings and constraints: Common viral pathogens seemed to be connected with several of the most significant clusters, according to a later analysis. The classifier reportedly diagnosed cytomegalovirus status with high sensitivity and specificity.

V was pared by 4 bases and J by 4 bases, with 15 bases between. The CDR3 contains 14 residues. In germline, CDR1 is SGHNT, CDR2 YYREEE (reference sequence). As for this clone: The antigen remains unidentified.

The PCR ran on 60 Vbeta and 13 Jbeta primers. TCRdb's table, derived via immunoSEQ multiplex PCR, lists solely in-frame clones and lacks some. There are about 170,000 clones in the sample; around 74% occur only once, and roughly 2% lies in the top ten. The rearrangement links TRBV5-4 to TRBJ2-7; a weak D match, TRBD2 (7 bases). The sequence was collected from a female donor in good health and CMV-seronegative. The material sequenced was PBMCs. This chain's CDR3 is CASSLGGGGYEQYF. CDR3 bases: TGTGCCAGCAGCCTGGGGGGGGGCGGGTACGAGCAGTACTTC. The variable domain in full, with the rest retrieved from reference TRBV5-4 and TRBJ2-7, is ETGVTQSPTHLIKTRGQQVTLRCSSQSGHNTVSWYQQALGQGPQFIFQYYREEENGRGNFPPRFSGLQFPNYSSELNVNALELDDSALYLCASSLGGGGYEQYFGPGTRLTVT.